The next 12 T cell receptor beta chains were all read from a single sample in a study of long-term antiretroviral therapy in people with HIV. At survey level, the immunoSEQ assay was run in its v3.0 version. Here immunoSEQ multiplex PCR was the method, and the copy in TCRdb shows in-frame clones only, minus some. The data hold 25,000 to 35,000 clones, with 78% observed a single time. The sequences come from unsorted PBMCs, collected 3.1 years after starting antiretroviral therapy. The receptors here all came from a woman aged 45-59 years with HIV.

CDR3 loop: CASSFAGADTQYF. CDR3 nucleotides: TGTGCCAGCAGTTTCGCGGGTGCAGATACGCAGTATTTT. V is TRBV5-8 and J is TRBJ2-3; maybe TRBD2 (5 bases). CDR3 size: 13 residues. Deletions cut 5 bases from V and 4 bases from J, with 11 bases between. Germline assignment: CDR1 SGHTS and CDR2 YDEGEE.

The chain uses TRBV28 and TRBJ1-5; 10 bases are shared with TRBD1. This CDR3 has 17 residues. V lost 7 bases and J lost 4; bases outside the gene matches: 13. Germline CDR1 MDHEN, CDR2 SYDVKM. The CDR3 sequence is CASTYSPGQGPNQPQHF. CDR3 DNA: TGTGCCAGCACCTACAGCCCGGGACAGGGGCCTAATCAGCCCCAGCATTTT.

V usage is TRBV11-2 and J usage is TRBJ1-1, with a weak D call TRBD1 (5 bases). Germline lookup yields CDR1 SGHAT and CDR2 FQNNGV. This CDR3 contains 13 residues. The germline V and J ends were trimmed by 3 bases and 2 bases, with 7 bases remaining between them. CDR3 DNA: TGTGCCAGCAGCTTTGACAGAAACACTGAAGCTTTCTTT. Its translation: CASSFDRNTEAFF.

The rearrangement joins TRBV19 to TRBJ1-3; no firm D call. The CDR3 sequence is 16 residues long. V was clipped by 4 bases and J by 4 bases, with 17 bases between them. Germline V CDR1 and CDR2: LNHDA, SQIVND (reference sequence). In nucleotides, the CDR3 is TGTGCCAGTAGTAATGTCGGTAAAACGAGCGGAAACACCATATATTTT. It encodes CASSNVGKTSGNTIYF.

The CDR3 DNA follows: TGTGCCAGCAGTGCATACAGGGTGGGGGGCACAGATACGCAGTATTTT. This gives the protein CASSAYRVGGTDTQYF. The chain combines TRBV25-1 with TRBJ2-3; D is possibly TRBD1 (6 bases). Trimming stripped 4 bases from V and 1 base from J, with 15 bases between. The CDR3 totals 16 residues. The germline CDR1 and CDR2 sequences are MGHDK and SYGVNS.

The V gene is TRBV19, the J gene TRBJ2-7; no reliable D call. Germline CDR1 LNHDA, CDR2 SQIVND (reference sequence). The CDR3 length is 13 residues. V was trimmed by 8 bases and J by 5 bases, leaving 16 bases between them. CDR3 bases: TGTGCCAGTGCAGGCGGTATGAGGAACGAGCAGTACTTC. This encodes CASAGGMRNEQYF.

The chain is built from TRBV19 and TRBJ2-5, with a weak D call TRBD2 (6 bases). The germline V and J ends were trimmed by 3 bases and 5 bases, with 13 bases remaining between them. Germline-derived CDR1 and CDR2 are LNHDA and SQIVND (reference sequence). The CDR3 spans 14 residues. The CDR3 DNA follows: TGTGCCAGTAGTATGCGGCTAGCGAGCGAGACCCAGTACTTC. It specifies CASSMRLASETQYF.

This chain joins TRBV6-5 and TRBJ2-5; tentative D call: TRBD1 (6 bases). The ends were cut back, 7 bases at V and 4 bases at J, with 13 bases in the middle. The CDR3 sequence is 13 residues long. Germline lookup yields CDR1 MNHEY and CDR2 SVGAGI. Here the CDR3 reads CASTQRRGETQYF. CDR3 DNA sequence: TGTGCCAGCACCCAGCGCAGGGGAGAGACCCAGTACTTC.

The chain has TRBV27 and TRBJ2-5, with 7 nucleotides matching TRBD1. CDR3 length: 16 residues. Germline lookup yields CDR1 MNHEY and CDR2 SMNVEV (reference sequence). The V and J ends lost 6 bases and 5 bases, in that order; junction bases with no gene match: 15. The CDR3 protein is CASSLGTARGGETQYF. The DNA for the CDR3 is TGTGCCAGCAGCTTAGGGACAGCGCGTGGTGGTGAGACCCAGTACTTC.

CDR3 nucleotides: TGTGCCAGCAGCTTATCTTCGGGGCCCTACAATGAGCAGTTCTTC. It specifies CASSLSSGPYNEQFF. The genes are TRBV7-6 and TRBJ2-1, with D perhaps given as TRBD1 or TRBD2 (5 bases each). The CDR3 extends over 15 amino acids. Germline CDR1 is SGHVS and CDR2 is FNYEAQ. Trimming left V 2 bases short and J 2 bases short, with 10 bases between.

The CDR3 protein is CASSVRVYNSPLHF. The CDR3 DNA follows: TGTGCCAGCAGCGTTCGGGTCTATAATTCACCCCTCCACTTT. The chain uses TRBV9 and TRBJ1-6; D remains unclear. The CDR3 covers 14 residues. Per the germline V gene, CDR1 is SGDLS and CDR2 is YYNGEE. V was cut by 2 bases and J by 3 bases, with 6 bases left in between. The variable domain in full, with the rest retrieved from reference TRBV9 and TRBJ1-6, is DSGVTQTPKHLITATGQRVTLRCSPRSGDLSVYWYQQSLDQGLQFLIQYYNGEERAKGNILERFSAQQFPDLHSELNLSSLELGDSALYFCASSVRVYNSPLHFGNGTRLTVT.

V and J are TRBV30 and TRBJ1-6; D is uncertain. Germline V lookup: CDR1 GTSNPN, CDR2 SVGIG (reference sequence). V lost 1 base and J lost 8, with 15 bases in between. CDR3 length: 15 residues. The CDR3 DNA reads as TGTGCCTGGAGTGCGATTTCCCGACGGGATTCACCCCTCCACTTT. It is translated as CAWSAISRRDSPLHF.